The clone carrying this TCR beta chain was observed at least ten times. Its antigen is as yet unknown. The source of the sample is a study of CD8 T cells in ankylosing spondylitis. Using quantitative 5'-RACE with molecular barcodes, the authors made TCR beta libraries. Via MiXCR, TCRdb re-called the 5' RACE reads, giving one row per CDR3 protein. Altogether 9,500 to 10,000 distinct CDR3 sequences are present, roughly 6% being singletons, with the ten largest covering about two fifths. Study-wide results and limits: Disease-linked clones reportedly showed significant enrichment in matched ankylosing spondylitis synovial fluid. Characteristic of ankylosing spondylitis blood, it appeared, was a TCR beta motif comprising roughly eight highly homologous variants.

The sample was blood, either unsorted or a sorted T cell fraction (not recorded which). This receptor was obtained from a female donor with ankylosing spondylitis or in good health (not recorded which).

CDR3 in amino acids: CASSTDRDVEQFF. CDR3 sequence (DNA): TGTGCCAGCAGCACAGACAGGGACGTTGAGCAGTTCTTC. The V and J genes are TRBV9 and TRBJ2-1; 7 bases match TRBD1. Germline V CDR1 and CDR2: SGDLS, YYNGEE. The V gene end was trimmed by 4 bases and the J gene end by 9 bases; junction bases not matched to a gene: 7. The CDR3 runs 13 residues.